These 21 T cell receptor beta chains originate from one sample sequenced in a study of blood T cell repertoires in COVID-19. Profiling relied on immunoSEQ multiplex PCR, and the TCRdb table lists in-frame clones only, not all of them. The sample has about 240,000 clones, roughly 87% seen once. The sequencing sample was made of peripheral blood. The receptors were sampled from a woman younger than 45 with acute or convalescent COVID-19.

The rearrangement uses TRBV6-5 and TRBJ2-7; the match to TRBD2 covers 9 bases. This CDR3 comprises 15 residues. V was clipped by 5 bases and J by 3 bases; unmatched bases: 8. CDR1 MNHEY and CDR2 SVGAGI come from the germline V gene. This CDR3 reads CASSRVTSGDYEQYF. CDR3 in DNA: TGTGCCAGCAGTCGAGTGACTAGCGGAGACTACGAGCAGTACTTC.

The chain recombines TRBV19 with TRBJ2-1; weak D call: TRBD1 (7 bases). V was trimmed by 4 bases and J by 9 bases, leaving 16 bases between them. Germline-derived CDR1 and CDR2 are LNHDA and SQIVND (reference sequence). The CDR3 consists of 14 residues. CDR3 amino acids: CASSTVRGASEQFF. As DNA, the CDR3 is TGTGCCAGTAGTACGGTCAGGGGGGCCAGTGAGCAGTTCTTC.

This sequence joins TRBV9 and TRBJ2-1, with 9 bases identical to TRBD2. The CDR3 consists of 16 residues. V shed 3 bases and J 6 bases; nucleotides not matched to a gene: 10. Germline loops: CDR1 SGDLS, CDR2 YYNGEE. Written as DNA, the CDR3 is TGTGCCAGCAGCGGGATTAGAGCGGGAGGCGTCAATGAGCAGTTCTTC. It specifies CASSGIRAGGVNEQFF.

The CDR3 DNA reads as TGTGCCAGCTCACCGACGGACAAAAATATCCTGTCTGGGGCCAACGTCCTGACTTTC. It codes for CASSPTDKNILSGANVLTF. The J gene is TRBJ2-6, the V gene TRBV18, with D possibly TRBD1 on 5 matching bases. Trimming took off 3 bases at V and 1 base at J, with 19 bases between the two ends. This CDR3 has 19 amino acids. Germline V CDR1 and CDR2: KGHSH, LQKENI.

The chain recombines TRBV5-4 with TRBJ2-1, with D possibly TRBD2 on 6 matching bases. The CDR3 contains 14 residues. V was trimmed by 4 bases and J by 15 bases, leaving 23 bases between them. The germline CDR1 and CDR2 sequences are SGHNT and YYREEE (reference sequence). CDR3 in amino acids: CASSTGTGLGVLFF. The CDR3 nucleotides are TGTGCCAGCAGCACTGGGACTGGGCTAGGGGTTCTGTTCTTC. The full variable domain, its missing parts supplied by reference TRBV5-4 and TRBJ2-1, is ETGVTQSPTHLIKTRGQQVTLRCSSQSGHNTVSWYQQALGQGPQFIFQYYREEENGRGNFPPRFSGLQFPNYSSELNVNALELDDSALYLCASSTGTGLGVLFFGPGTRLTVL.

The chain joins TRBV18 to TRBJ2-2, with D perhaps TRBD1 (6 bases). This CDR3 spans 16 amino acids. Looked up from germline, CDR1 is KGHSH and CDR2 is LQKENI. V lost 3 bases and J lost 3, with 14 bases in between. CDR3 sequence reads: CASSPRTGWDTGELFF. The CDR3 DNA reads as TGTGCCAGCTCACCGCGAACAGGGTGGGACACCGGGGAGCTGTTTTTT.

The rearrangement joins TRBV11-3 to TRBJ2-7; 10 positions match TRBD1. The V gene's germline CDR1 is SGHNT and CDR2 YENEEA. CDR3 length: 16 residues. V lost 0 bases to trimming and J lost 2 bases; unmatched junction nucleotides: 4. CDR3 amino acids: CASSLEPGQGTYEQYF. The CDR3 DNA follows: TGTGCCAGCAGCTTAGAACCGGGACAGGGGACCTACGAGCAGTACTTC. Full variable domain (rest looked up from reference TRBV11-3 and TRBJ2-7): EAGVVQSPRYKIIEKKQPVAFWCNPISGHNTLYWYLQNLGQGPELLIRYENEEAVDDSQLPKDRFSAERLKGVDSTLKIQPAELGDSAVYLCASSLEPGQGTYEQYFGPGTRLTVT.

This rearrangement joins TRBV25-1 to TRBJ2-3, with 8 bases fitting TRBD1. CDR1 is MGHDK and CDR2 is SYGVNS in the germline V gene. V lost 3 bases and J lost 5; bases outside the gene matches: 4. The length of the CDR3 is 14 residues. CDR3 nucleotides: TGTGCCAGCAGTGAGGTCAGGGGGCAAGATACGCAGTATTTT. Translated: CASSEVRGQDTQYF.

The gene calls are TRBV7-9 and TRBJ2-1, with 8 bases lining up with TRBD1. This CDR3 is 14 amino acids long. Germline V gene data show CDR1 as SEHNR and CDR2 as FQNEAQ (reference sequence). V trimming: 11 bases; J trimming: 4 bases; junction bases outside the gene matches: 10. The DNA of the CDR3 is TGTGCCGGAAAGTCCGGGACAGGATACAATGAGCAGTTCTTC. This encodes CAGKSGTGYNEQFF.

The chain has TRBV6-2 or TRBV6-3 and TRBJ2-6; perhaps TRBD1 as D (5 bases). Trimming stripped 5 bases from V and 4 bases from J, with 9 bases between. Germline V gives CDR1 MNHEY, CDR2 SVGEGT. CDR3 length: 14 amino acids. The CDR3 DNA reads as TGTGCCAGCAGTGCTGGGGCCGGGGCCAACGTCCTGACTTTC. Translation gives CASSAGAGANVLTF.

V usage is TRBV12-5 and J usage is TRBJ1-1, with D uncertain. The CDR3 extends over 14 amino acids. The germline CDR1 and CDR2 sequences are LGHNT and FRNRAP. The ends were cut back, 5 bases at V and 1 base at J, with 11 bases in the middle. CDR3 protein: CASGPSLRNTEAFF. CDR3 DNA: TGTGCTAGTGGTCCCAGTTTAAGGAACACTGAAGCTTTCTTT. Complete variable domain (other parts from reference TRBV12-5 and TRBJ1-1): DARVTQTPRHKVTEMGQEVTMRCQPILGHNTVFWYRQTMMQGLELLAYFRNRAPLDDSGMPKDRFSAEMPDATLATLKIQPSEPRDSAVYFCASGPSLRNTEAFFGQGTRLTVV.

This clone was counted a few times. This rearrangement joins TRBV27 to TRBJ1-2, with 7 bases identical to TRBD1. CDR1 and CDR2 from the germline V gene are MNHEY and SMNVEV (reference sequence). The CDR3 contains 14 residues. With 1 base clipped from V and 7 bases from J, the junction kept 6 bases outside the gene matches. The CDR3 coding sequence is TGTGCCAGCAGTTTATGGGGGACAGATCCTGGCTACACCTTC. It translates to CASSLWGTDPGYTF.

The V gene is TRBV7-2, the J gene TRBJ2-3; TRBD2 matches 11 bases. The germline V gene has CDR1 SGHTA and CDR2 FQGNSA. V was clipped by 4 bases and J by 3 bases; unmatched bases: 3. The CDR3 runs to 15 residues. CDR3 sequence (DNA): TGTGCCAGCAGCTCCCGGACTAGCGGGACAGATACGCAGTATTTT. This codes for CASSSRTSGTDTQYF.

V usage is TRBV7-6 and J usage is TRBJ2-5, with 10 bases lining up with TRBD2. TRBJ2-7 explains the end of the DNA better; the J call may be wrong. The CDR3 loop spans 15 amino acids. Germline V gene data show CDR1 as SGHVS and CDR2 as FNYEAQ. CDR3 DNA: TGTGCCAGCAGCTTATACCCTAGCGGGAGCAACGAGCAGTACTTC. This encodes CASSLYPSGSNEQYF.

The chain links TRBV5-1 to TRBJ2-3, with D possibly matching TRBD2 (5 bases). V was cut by 4 bases and J by 2 bases, with 20 bases left in between. The CDR3 covers 17 residues. Germline values: CDR1 SGHRS, CDR2 YFSETQ. The CDR3 sequence is CASSPAVSASPTDTQYF. The CDR3 DNA is TGCGCCAGCAGCCCGGCTGTTAGCGCCAGCCCCACAGATACGCAGTATTTT.

J is TRBJ1-1 and V is TRBV9, with D hard to call. Germline CDR1 reads SGDLS; CDR2 reads YYNGEE. With 2 bases removed from V and 2 bases from J, the gap between germline ends came to 13 bases. The CDR3 covers 15 residues. CDR3: CASSVGSGSNTEAFF. The CDR3 coding sequence is TGTGCCAGCAGCGTCGGCTCAGGTTCAAACACTGAAGCTTTCTTT.

The V call is TRBV11-2, the J call TRBJ2-1; 8 nucleotides agree with TRBD2. From germline, CDR1 is SGHAT and CDR2 FQNNGV. J gave up 0 bases and V 1 base, and 2 bases lay outside the gene matches. CDR3 length: 16 residues. Written as DNA, the CDR3 is TGTGCCAGCAGCTTAGCCCTAGCGGGCTCCTACAATGAGCAGTTCTTC. Translating gives CASSLALAGSYNEQFF.

As concerns this clone: Other DNA sequences of this sample code for an identical CDR3. In DNA, the CDR3 is TGTGCCAGTAGTATTCCGGGACAGGGCTCCTACGAGCAGTACTTC. It is translated as CASSIPGQGSYEQYF. The J gene is TRBJ2-7, the V gene TRBV19, with 9 bases fitting TRBD1. J gave up 0 bases and V 3 bases, and 3 bases lay outside the gene matches. Germline assignment: CDR1 LNHDA and CDR2 SQIVND (reference sequence). This CDR3 has 15 residues.

The chain employs TRBV30 and TRBJ1-2; D remains unclear. This CDR3 contains 14 residues. V was cut by 0 bases and J by 0 bases, with 8 bases left in between. Germline assignment: CDR1 GTSNPN and CDR2 SVGIG (reference sequence). In DNA form, the CDR3 reads TGTGCCTGGAGTGTGGCAGGTGCTAACTATGGCTACACCTTC. Its protein product is CAWSVAGANYGYTF.

This clone was counted once. The rearrangement joins TRBV7-6 to TRBJ1-3, with TRBD1 identical over 9 bases. Losses at the gene ends were 4 bases for V and 4 bases for J; bases not matched to a gene: 14. The V gene's germline CDR1 is SGHVS and CDR2 FNYEAQ. The CDR3 is 18 amino acids. Written as DNA, the CDR3 is TGTGCCAGCAGCTCCCGATTACAGGGACAGGGTTCGGGAAACACCATATATTTT. Translation gives CASSSRLQGQGSGNTIYF.

V usage is TRBV7-9 and J usage is TRBJ2-7, with no clear D. The CDR3 covers 12 residues. Trimming took 5 bases from V and 4 from J, leaving 9 bases between them. Germline V lookup: CDR1 SEHNR, CDR2 FQNEAQ (reference sequence). The CDR3 loop reads CASSIPPYEQYF. The CDR3 coding sequence is TGTGCCAGCAGCATTCCCCCTTACGAGCAGTACTTC.